Below are 23 T cell receptor beta chains sequenced from a single sample in a study of naive and memory T cell subsets. Notes on the study in general: A few larger clonotypes appeared in naive repertoires, especially CD8, possibly memory cells re-expressing CD45RA.

Both TRBC1 and TRBC2 were covered by a beta constant-region primer of two equimolar oligonucleotides. Ligated cDNA was amplified by four rounds of PCR with nested alpha and beta constant-region primers and SP2. Via MiXCR, TCRdb re-called the UMI-ligation and nested PCR reads, giving one row per CDR3 protein. This sample carries approximately 140,000 distinct CDR3 sequences, about 20% of them seen once, and the ten largest clones take roughly 0.63%. The antigens these receptors bind are not known. Sequencing was performed on naive CD8+ T cells from blood. Receptors were obtained from a human donor in good health.

V usage is TRBV29-1 and J usage is TRBJ1-2; D possibly corresponds to TRBD1 (6 bases). V shed 7 bases and J shed 6 bases, with 12 bases lying between them. The CDR3 length is 11 residues. Per the germline V gene, CDR1 is SQVTM and CDR2 is ANQGSEA. This chain's CDR3 is CSAQGWDGYTF. DNA of the CDR3: TGCAGCGCACAGGGTTGGGATGGCTACACCTTC.

This clonotype was counted between two and nine times. The chain couples TRBV20-1 to TRBJ1-2; perhaps TRBD1 as D (5 bases). V lost 0 bases to trimming and J lost 8 bases, with 16 bases between them. CDR3 size: 14 residues. CDR1 is DFQATT, CDR2 SNEGSKA, per germline (reference sequence). Written as DNA, the CDR3 is TGCAGTGCTAGAGAGGGGGGGGACTTTCGAGGCTACACCTTC. Translation gives CSAREGGDFRGYTF.

In its sample, this clonotype was seen a few times. The rearrangement links TRBV28 to TRBJ2-3; D is unclear. The CDR3 totals 13 residues. Germline assignment: CDR1 MDHEN and CDR2 SYDVKM. Trimming cost V 4 bases and J 5 bases, with 10 bases left between them. Here the CDR3 reads CASSSWPEDTQYF. The CDR3 DNA is TGTGCCAGCAGTTCTTGGCCGGAAGATACGCAGTATTTT.

This clonotype has just a few counts. The chain joins TRBV28 to TRBJ2-5; 14 bases agree with TRBD2. The CDR3 sequence is 16 residues long. Trimming cost V 5 bases and J 4 bases; bases outside gene matches: 6. Germline CDR1 reads MDHEN; CDR2 reads SYDVKM. The CDR3 spells CASSPGLAGVLETQYF. CDR3 coding DNA: TGTGCCAGCAGTCCGGGACTAGCGGGAGTTTTAGAGACCCAGTACTTC.

In DNA, the CDR3 is TGTGCCAGCTCACCACGAGGTGCCAATGAGCAGTTCTTC. Protein product: CASSPRGANEQFF. The V and J genes are TRBV18 and TRBJ2-1; D is uncertain. With 1 base removed from V and 6 bases from J, the gap between germline ends came to 7 bases. The CDR3 loop spans 13 amino acids. Germline V gene lookup returns CDR1 KGHSH and CDR2 LQKENI.

This clonotype occurred a few times. The CDR3 region has the DNA TGCAGTGCTAGAAGCACTTACGGCTACGAGCAGTACTTC. It is translated as CSARSTYGYEQYF. The rearrangement joins TRBV20-1 to TRBJ2-7; no firm D call. This CDR3 contains 13 residues. Germline CDR1 is DFQATT and CDR2 is SNEGSKA (reference sequence). Trimming removed 2 bases from V and 3 bases from J, with 11 bases in between.

This clonotype turned up a few times. The chain uses TRBV6-2 or TRBV6-3 and TRBJ2-3; no clear D gene. V lost 2 bases, J lost 4 bases, and 10 bases lay in between. CDR3 length: 14 residues. Germline V CDR1 and CDR2: MNHEY, SVGEGT. For the CDR3, the DNA is TGTGCCAGCAGTTACCCGCCCCCAGCAGATACGCAGTATTTT. Translated: CASSYPPPADTQYF.

The V gene is TRBV7-6, the J gene TRBJ1-2, with D unresolved. CDR3 size: 13 residues. CDR1 and CDR2 from the germline V gene are SGHVS and FNYEAQ. V lost 4 bases to trimming and J lost 0 bases, with 6 bases between them. The CDR3 sequence is CASSSTANYGYTF. DNA of the CDR3: TGTGCCAGCAGCTCGACTGCTAACTATGGCTACACCTTC.

The chain is built from TRBV2 and TRBJ1-1; no clear D gene. The CDR3 loop spans 13 amino acids. V was trimmed by 8 bases and J by 2 bases, leaving 12 bases between them. Looked up from germline, CDR1 is SNHLY and CDR2 is FYNNEI. CDR3 DNA sequence: TGTGCCAGCGGCTCCGGGCGCAACACTGAAGCTTTCTTT. Its translation is CASGSGRNTEAFF.

This clonotype appeared a few times. The CDR3 reads CASSRDSFWEQFF. Written as DNA, the CDR3 is TGTGCCAGCAGTCGGGACTCCTTTTGGGAGCAGTTCTTC. The chain is built from TRBV27 and TRBJ2-1; the D gene is possibly TRBD2 (6 bases). The CDR3 length is 13 residues. The V and J ends lost 5 bases and 10 bases respectively, with 15 bases between them. The germline V gene encodes CDR1 MNHEY and CDR2 SMNVEV (reference sequence).

This chain uses TRBV7-2 with TRBJ2-3; D may be TRBD2 (6 bases). Germline V gene sequence: CDR1 SGHTA, CDR2 FQGNSA. The CDR3 runs to 16 residues. The V end was cut by 5 bases, the J end by 1 base, with 16 bases between. CDR3 sequence (DNA): TGTGCCAGCAGCCCTGATCCGGGACTCGGCACAGATACGCAGTATTTT. Its protein is CASSPDPGLGTDTQYF. The full variable domain, rest sourced from reference TRBV7-2 and TRBJ2-3, is GAGVSQSPSNKVTEKGKDVELRCDPISGHTALYWYRQSLGQGLEFLIYFQGNSAPDKSGLPSDRFSAERTGGSVSTLTIQRTQQEDSAVYLCASSPDPGLGTDTQYFGPGTRLTVL.

The chain has TRBV30 and TRBJ2-7; 7 nucleotides align to TRBD1. This CDR3 comprises 13 residues. Trimming cost V 1 base and J 0 bases; bases outside gene matches: 0. The germline CDR1 and CDR2 sequences are GTSNPN and SVGIG (reference sequence). CDR3 coding DNA: TGTGCCTGGAGTGGGGACAGCTCCTACGAGCAGTACTTC. Translating gives CAWSGDSSYEQYF.

V gene TRBV5-6 combines with J gene TRBJ2-1; the D gene is possibly TRBD2 (5 bases). Trimming pared 4 bases from V and 8 bases from J, leaving 16 bases between. From germline, CDR1 is SGHDT and CDR2 YYEEEE. The CDR3 extends over 14 amino acids. The CDR3 here is CASSQVFSDHEQFF. Here the CDR3 DNA reads TGTGCCAGCAGCCAGGTTTTTAGCGACCATGAGCAGTTCTTC. Full variable domain (rest looked up from reference TRBV5-6 and TRBJ2-1): DAGVTQSPTHLIKTRGQQVTLRCSPKSGHDTVSWYQQALGQGPQFIFQYYEEEERQRGNFPDRFSGHQFPNYSSELNVNALLLGDSALYLCASSQVFSDHEQFFGPGTRLTVL.

The CDR3 DNA reads TGTGCCAGCAGCTTAGTTATCAGGGACGTCCATGGCTACACCTTC. This translates into CASSLVIRDVHGYTF. The chain employs TRBV11-2 and TRBJ1-2; TRBD1 might be the D (5 bases). The CDR3 is made up of 15 amino acids. Trimming stripped 1 base from V and 6 bases from J, with 15 bases between. The germline V gene has CDR1 SGHAT and CDR2 FQNNGV. Complete variable domain (other parts from reference TRBV11-2 and TRBJ1-2): EAGVAQSPRYKIIEKRQSVAFWCNPISGHATLYWYQQILGQGPKLLIQFQNNGVVDDSQLPKDRFSAERLKGVDSTLKIQPAKLEDSAVYLCASSLVIRDVHGYTFGSGTRLTVV.

The rearrangement uses TRBV4-1 and TRBJ1-1, with D hard to call. Per the germline V gene, CDR1 is MGHRA and CDR2 is YSYEKL. The CDR3 has 12 residues. V dropped 4 bases and J dropped 4 bases, with 7 bases sitting between them. CDR3: CASSPDGTEAFF. Here the CDR3 DNA reads TGCGCCAGCAGCCCGGACGGCACTGAAGCTTTCTTT.

This clonotype was recorded a few times. V usage is TRBV12-3 or TRBV12-4 and J usage is TRBJ2-3; D is unclear. This CDR3 comprises 15 residues. The V gene lost 6 bases and the J gene lost 0 bases, with 13 bases spanning the gap. CDR3 DNA sequence: TGTGCCAGCAGCCTCATCACCGTCAGCACAGATACGCAGTATTTT. As protein: CASSLITVSTDTQYF.

This clonotype was observed a handful of times. The J gene is TRBJ2-1, the V gene TRBV13; D unresolved. V lost 5 bases and J 8 bases, leaving 10 bases between the germline ends. CDR1 PRHDT and CDR2 FYEKMQ come from the germline V gene (reference sequence). The CDR3 is 12 amino acids. CDR3 bases: TGTGCCAGCAGCCCCCAGGCGTATGAGCAGTTCTTC. Its protein is CASSPQAYEQFF. The full variable domain, its missing parts supplied by reference TRBV13 and TRBJ2-1, is AAGVIQSPRHLIKEKRETATLKCYPIPRHDTVYWYQQGPGQDPQFLISFYEKMQSDKGSIPDRFSAQQFSDYHSELNMSSLELGDSALYFCASSPQAYEQFFGPGTRLTVL.

The chain uses TRBV30 and TRBJ2-1; possibly TRBD1 or TRBD2 for D (5 bases each). V was pared by 7 bases and J by 0 bases, with 13 bases between. The germline V gene encodes CDR1 GTSNPN and CDR2 SVGIG (reference sequence). The CDR3 extends over 14 amino acids. The CDR3 bases are TGTGCCTATCTCGGGGACCCCTCCTACAATGAGCAGTTCTTC. It yields the protein CAYLGDPSYNEQFF.

The rearrangement links TRBV27 to TRBJ1-6, with 11 bases lining up with TRBD1. In germline, CDR1 is MNHEY, CDR2 SMNVEV (reference sequence). This CDR3 spans 14 amino acids. After removal of 10 bases from V and 9 bases from J, the junction contained 8 bases not matched to a gene. Written as DNA, the CDR3 is TGTGCCACGCACGCCGGGACAGGGGGTTCACCCCTCCACTTT. Its translation: CATHAGTGGSPLHF.

The rearrangement uses TRBV7-8 and TRBJ1-1, with D uncertain. The CDR3 extends over 13 amino acids. Trimming took off 4 bases at V and 6 bases at J, with 12 bases between the two ends. Germline-derived CDR1 and CDR2 are SGHVS and FQNEAQ. Here the CDR3 DNA reads TGTGCCAGCAGCTCAGGTTTGACATCTGAAGCTTTCTTT. This codes for CASSSGLTSEAFF.

The chain combines TRBV4-3 with TRBJ1-1, with D hard to call. From germline, CDR1 is LGHNA and CDR2 YSLEER. CDR3 size: 14 residues. V was pared by 1 base and J by 4 bases, with 10 bases between. CDR3 protein: CASSQVGQTTEAFF. The CDR3, as DNA: TGCGCCAGCAGCCAAGTTGGCCAAACCACTGAAGCTTTCTTT.

This clonotype was detected a few times. The V and J genes are TRBV28 and TRBJ1-1, with 7 bases fitting TRBD1. The germline CDR1 and CDR2 sequences are MDHEN and SYDVKM. V lost 7 bases, J lost 6 bases, and 11 bases stayed unmatched. There are 14 residues in the CDR3. The DNA of the CDR3 is TGTGCCAGCATCGCCGACAGGGTAGCCTCTGAAGCTTTCTTT. This sequence encodes CASIADRVASEAFF.

The CDR3 coding sequence is TGTGCCAGCAGCTACCCTGGACAGGGACTTACAGATACGCAGTATTTT. The encoded protein is CASSYPGQGLTDTQYF. This chain joins TRBV7-8 and TRBJ2-3, with 8 bases matching TRBD1. Trimming cost V 4 bases and J 3 bases; bases outside gene matches: 9. Germline loops: CDR1 SGHVS, CDR2 FQNEAQ. The CDR3 consists of 16 residues.